This entry lists 26 T cell receptor beta chains sequenced from one sample in a study of T cell repertoires in cytomegalovirus infection (dated by TCRdb to between 2018 and 2021). The label giving this sample's treatment or condition can be read as: in vitro stimulation with specific CMV peptide epitopes to enrich CMV-specific T cells. Sequenced on an Illumina HiSeq 1500. TCRdb took the public reads, trimmed them with fastp at Q25, ran MiXCR for clone calling and kept in-frame beta chains. Every CDR3 protein is listed once, alongside the most common genes and DNA of its rows. In all, the sample holds around 300,000 distinct CDR3 sequences, and roughly 21% of those were seen once. The top ten constitute 15% to 20% of the sample. These receptors have no identified antigens. Here the sequenced sample was cultured PBMCs, taken from culture after CMV antigen stimulation. The receptors were gathered from a human donor in good health (CMV status not recorded). Some clones in this sample may be carry-over from other donors' samples.

This clonotype came up a few times. The chain recombines TRBV4-3 with TRBJ2-4; D may be TRBD2 (6 bases). V was shortened by 0 bases and J by 0 bases, with 18 bases between the two germline ends. This CDR3 contains 19 residues. CDR1 is LGHNA, CDR2 YSLEER, per germline. The CDR3 loop is CASSQEKLAAGTAKNIQYF. The CDR3 bases are TGCGCCAGCAGCCAAGAGAAATTGGCTGCGGGGACAGCCAAAAACATTCAGTACTTC.

The rearrangement uses TRBV9 and TRBJ2-7, with 9 bases lining up with TRBD2. After removal of 3 bases from V and 2 bases from J, the junction contained 6 bases not matched to a gene. The CDR3 spans 15 residues. Per germline, CDR1 SGDLS and CDR2 YYNGEE. The CDR3 DNA follows: TGTGCCAGCAGCGAAGCGACTAGCGGCCCCTACGAGCAGTACTTC. Protein product: CASSEATSGPYEQYF.

This clonotype showed up many times. V usage is TRBV7-2 and J usage is TRBJ1-1; perhaps TRBD1 as D (5 bases). The CDR3 runs 13 residues. Trimming took off 5 bases at V and 2 bases at J, with 9 bases between the two ends. Germline lookup yields CDR1 SGHTA and CDR2 FQGNSA. This chain's CDR3 is CASSGRVNTEAFF. The DNA for the CDR3 is TGTGCCAGCAGCGGCAGGGTCAACACTGAAGCTTTCTTT.

V is TRBV7-3 and J is TRBJ2-7; the match to TRBD1 covers 9 bases. Trimming removed 4 bases from V and 3 bases from J; junction bases left unmatched: 4. The germline V gene has CDR1 SGHTA and CDR2 FQGTGA. The CDR3 extends over 14 amino acids. The CDR3 loop reads CASSSDRGHYEQYF. The CDR3 region has the DNA TGTGCCAGCAGCTCGGACAGGGGTCACTACGAGCAGTACTTC. Full variable domain (missing parts from reference TRBV7-3 and TRBJ2-7): GAGVSQTPSNKVTEKGKYVELRCDPISGHTALYWYRQSLGQGPEFLIYFQGTGAADDSGLPNDRFFAVRPEGSVSTLKIQRTERGDSAVYLCASSSDRGHYEQYFGPGTRLTVT.

The sample holds many counts of this clonotype. The J gene is TRBJ2-1, the V gene TRBV7-2; D gene unclear. CDR1 SGHTA and CDR2 FQGNSA come from the germline V gene. CDR3 size: 15 residues. Trimming cost V 3 bases and J 0 bases, with 9 bases left between them. In DNA form, the CDR3 reads TGTGCCAGCAGCTTGAGTGGGGACTCCTACAATGAGCAGTTCTTC. Protein: CASSLSGDSYNEQFF.

V gene TRBV11-2 combines with J gene TRBJ2-7; TRBD1 matches 8 bases. CDR1 and CDR2 (germline): SGHAT, FQNNGV. The CDR3 is 15 residues long. With 7 bases clipped from V and 6 bases from J, the junction kept 14 bases outside the gene matches. CDR3: CASTLGQGAAGEQYF. Here the CDR3 DNA reads TGTGCCAGCACCCTCGGGCAGGGGGCAGCCGGCGAGCAGTACTTC.

The chain is built from TRBV24-1 and TRBJ2-7; a weak D match, TRBD1 (6 bases). The CDR3 is 12 amino acids. Per germline, CDR1 KGHDR and CDR2 SFDVKD. V was shortened by 2 bases and J by 9 bases, with 10 bases between the two germline ends. Here the CDR3 DNA reads TGTGCCACCAGTGATTATGACAGGCGGCAGTACTTC. This sequence encodes CATSDYDRRQYF.

J is TRBJ1-2 and V is TRBV20-1; D possibly corresponds to TRBD1 (6 bases). The V gene lost 5 bases and the J gene lost 2 bases, with 12 bases spanning the gap. The CDR3 totals 13 residues. The germline CDR1 and CDR2 sequences are DFQATT and SNEGSKA (reference sequence). CDR3 protein: CSALGHFNYGYTF. CDR3 DNA sequence: TGCAGTGCTCTGGGACATTTCAACTATGGCTACACCTTC.

V and J are TRBV29-1 and TRBJ1-4; TRBD1 aligns across 9 bases. Germline loops: CDR1 SQVTM, CDR2 ANQGSEA. Trimming cost V 3 bases and J 11 bases; bases outside gene matches: 7. The CDR3 has 13 amino acids. The CDR3 reads CSVEEGQGDKLFF. CDR3 DNA: TGCAGCGTTGAGGAGGGACAGGGAGACAAACTGTTTTTT.

This clonotype came up many times. CDR3 residues: CASSLGGQGATGELFF. CDR3 DNA sequence: TGTGCCAGCAGCCTGGGGGGACAGGGGGCAACCGGGGAGCTGTTTTTT. The chain is built from TRBV7-8 and TRBJ2-2, with 12 bases identical to TRBD1. The CDR3 totals 16 residues. Trimming removed 5 bases from V and 5 bases from J; junction bases left unmatched: 6. Germline lookup yields CDR1 SGHVS and CDR2 FQNEAQ. Using reference TRBV7-8 and TRBJ2-2 for the parts outside the CDR3, the full variable domain is GAGVSQSPRYKVAKRGQDVALRCDPISGHVSLFWYQQALGQGPEFLTYFQNEAQLDKSGLPSDRFFAERPEGSVSTLKIQRTQQEDSAVYLCASSLGGQGATGELFFGEGSRLTVL.

The chain carries TRBV9 and TRBJ2-1; D is ambiguous. The CDR3 is 12 residues long. Germline V gives CDR1 SGDLS, CDR2 YYNGEE. Trimming left V 1 base short and J 13 bases short, with 12 bases between. CDR3 region: CASSVYVGEQFF. CDR3 DNA sequence: TGTGCCAGCAGCGTATACGTGGGTGAACAGTTCTTC. The whole variable domain, remainder taken from reference TRBV9 and TRBJ2-1, is DSGVTQTPKHLITATGQRVTLRCSPRSGDLSVYWYQQSLDQGLQFLIQYYNGEERAKGNILERFSAQQFPDLHSELNLSSLELGDSALYFCASSVYVGEQFFGPGTRLTVL.

This clonotype was counted a few times. This chain links TRBV7-9 with TRBJ2-1, with 9 bases lining up with TRBD1. Germline CDR1 reads SEHNR; CDR2 reads FQNEAQ (reference sequence). V lost 4 bases, J lost 7 bases, and 8 bases stayed unmatched. The CDR3 sequence is 15 residues long. Written as DNA, the CDR3 is TGTGCCAGCAGCTCACCCGGGACAGGGAAGAATGAGCAGTTCTTC. Its translation: CASSSPGTGKNEQFF.

This clonotype was detected only once. Its ends do not fully match the called genes, so a read error is possible. The V call is TRBV6-8, the J call TRBJ1-1; D possibly corresponds to TRBD1 (5 bases). CDR1 is MNHGY and CDR2 is SAAAGT in the germline V gene. The CDR3 runs 14 residues. The CDR3 loop reads CTSYGGSANTEAFF. CDR3 bases: TGTACCAGCTATGGGGGGAGTGCGAACACTGAAGCTTTCTTT.

Many counts were recorded for this clonotype. CDR3 sequence (DNA): TGTGCCAGCAGCTTAGTTGGGGGCCCCAACGAGCAGTACTTC. Translated: CASSLVGGPNEQYF. V usage is TRBV7-9 and J usage is TRBJ2-7; D perhaps matches TRBD1 (6 bases). V dropped 1 base and J dropped 5 bases, with 12 bases sitting between them. Germline V CDR1 and CDR2: SEHNR, FQNEAQ (reference sequence). This CDR3 has 14 amino acids. The entire variable domain, with the rest obtained from reference TRBV7-9 and TRBJ2-7, is as follows: DTGVSQNPRHKITKRGQNVTFRCDPISEHNRLYWYRQTLGQGPEFLTYFQNEAQLEKSRLLSDRFSAERPKGSFSTLEIQRTEQGDSAMYLCASSLVGGPNEQYFGPGTRLTVT.

There are many counts of this clonotype. This CDR3 is CASSPAVTRRETQYF. The DNA for the CDR3 is TGTGCCAGCAGCCCCGCCGTGACTAGAAGGGAGACCCAGTACTTC. The chain recombines TRBV7-2 with TRBJ2-5, with D maybe TRBD2 (6 bases). Trimming took off 5 bases at V and 5 bases at J, with 18 bases between the two ends. The CDR3 is 15 amino acids. Germline V gene lookup returns CDR1 SGHTA and CDR2 FQGNSA.

This clonotype was found a few times. The chain joins TRBV6-1 to TRBJ2-5; perhaps TRBD2 as D (5 bases). V was pared by 4 bases and J by 4 bases, with 13 bases between. This CDR3 has 14 amino acids. The germline V gene has CDR1 MNHNS and CDR2 SASEGT. The CDR3 reads CASSVSGLLETQYF. CDR3 in DNA: TGTGCCAGCAGTGTAAGCGGACTCCTAGAGACCCAGTACTTC.

This clonotype was recorded at least ten times. The chain is built from TRBV7-3 and TRBJ2-1; 10 bases align to TRBD2. The CDR3 runs 16 residues. Trimming cost V 4 bases and J 5 bases; bases outside gene matches: 8. Germline-derived CDR1 and CDR2 are SGHTA and FQGTGA. CDR3 nucleotides: TGTGCCAGCAGCTCGTTAACTAGCGGGGTCAACAATGAGCAGTTCTTC. This translates into CASSSLTSGVNNEQFF.

V is TRBV7-3 and J is TRBJ1-1; D is unresolved. The CDR3 is made up of 13 amino acids. V gave up 3 bases and J gave up 3 bases, with 8 bases separating them. Germline CDR1 is SGHTA and CDR2 is FQGTGA. For the CDR3, the DNA is TGTGCCAGCAGCTTCAAGATGGACACTGAAGCTTTCTTT. Its translation: CASSFKMDTEAFF.

The J gene is TRBJ2-1, the V gene TRBV6-2 or TRBV6-3; D not certain. The CDR3 covers 12 residues. Trimming stripped 8 bases from V and 4 bases from J, with 9 bases between. Germline lookup yields CDR1 MNHEY and CDR2 SVGEGT. CDR3 nucleotide sequence: TGTGCCAGCGGTCAAAGTTACAATGAGCAGTTCTTC. Protein: CASGQSYNEQFF.

This clonotype was counted only a few times. The rearrangement links TRBV7-9 to TRBJ1-3; D is perhaps TRBD1 (6 bases). Trimming removed 7 bases at V and 0 bases at J, with 19 bases between. Germline V gene data show CDR1 as SEHNR and CDR2 as FQNEAQ (reference sequence). The CDR3 runs 17 residues. The CDR3 DNA is TGTGCCAGCAACAGGAGGACAGAACCACTCTCTGGAAACACCATATATTTT. Its translation: CASNRRTEPLSGNTIYF.

This clonotype was observed at least ten times. The rearrangement links TRBV12-3 or TRBV12-4 to TRBJ2-1, with D possibly TRBD1 on 6 matching bases. Trimming left V 10 bases short and J 3 bases short, with 13 bases between. The length of the CDR3 is 13 residues. DNA of the CDR3: TGTGCCATTCAGACAGGAAACTACAATGAGCAGTTCTTC. It encodes CAIQTGNYNEQFF.

The rearrangement links TRBV10-2 to TRBJ1-5; TRBD1 aligns across 8 bases. The ends lost 3 bases at V and 9 bases at J; junction bases unmatched: 13. This CDR3 has 16 residues. The germline CDR1 and CDR2 sequences are WSHSY and SAAADI. CDR3 nucleotide sequence: TGCGCCAGCAGTGACGGACAGGGTCTTGTTTTGGGGCCCCAGCATTTT. Translated, it gives CASSDGQGLVLGPQHF.

CDR3 region: CASSPTGVNEKLFF. Written as DNA, the CDR3 is TGTGCCAGCAGCCCCACGGGAGTTAATGAAAAACTGTTTTTT. This chain connects TRBV11-2 to TRBJ1-4; D unclear. Germline CDR1 SGHAT, CDR2 FQNNGV. Deletions cut 5 bases from V and 4 bases from J, with 11 bases between. This CDR3 has 14 amino acids.

The chain couples TRBV14 to TRBJ2-2; 13 bases are a match to TRBD2. The length of the CDR3 is 18 residues. The J segment lost 3 bases and the V segment lost 4 bases, leaving 8 bases of the junction unmatched. Germline-derived CDR1 and CDR2 are SGHDN and FVKESK. CDR3 amino acids: CASSPLAGGPLDTGELFF. In DNA form, the CDR3 reads TGTGCCAGCAGCCCACTAGCGGGAGGGCCGTTGGACACCGGGGAGCTGTTTTTT.

The table lists this clonotype with many counts. The V call is TRBV7-2, the J call TRBJ2-7; TRBD2 matches 9 bases. CDR1 and CDR2 (germline): SGHTA, FQGNSA. This CDR3 comprises 15 residues. The V segment lost 1 base and the J segment 0 bases; nucleotides outside the gene matches: 1. As DNA, the CDR3 is TGTGCCAGCAGCTTAGAACTAGCGGGCTCCTACGAGCAGTACTTC. Its protein product is CASSLELAGSYEQYF.

The chain employs TRBV29-1 and TRBJ2-3; D remains ambiguous. CDR3 length equals 16 residues. Trimming cost V 3 bases and J 2 bases, with 18 bases left between them. Germline CDR1 SQVTM, CDR2 ANQGSEA. CDR3 sequence reads: CSVEEDPTSYTDTQYF. For the CDR3, the DNA is TGCAGCGTTGAGGAAGACCCCACCTCTTACACAGATACGCAGTATTTT.